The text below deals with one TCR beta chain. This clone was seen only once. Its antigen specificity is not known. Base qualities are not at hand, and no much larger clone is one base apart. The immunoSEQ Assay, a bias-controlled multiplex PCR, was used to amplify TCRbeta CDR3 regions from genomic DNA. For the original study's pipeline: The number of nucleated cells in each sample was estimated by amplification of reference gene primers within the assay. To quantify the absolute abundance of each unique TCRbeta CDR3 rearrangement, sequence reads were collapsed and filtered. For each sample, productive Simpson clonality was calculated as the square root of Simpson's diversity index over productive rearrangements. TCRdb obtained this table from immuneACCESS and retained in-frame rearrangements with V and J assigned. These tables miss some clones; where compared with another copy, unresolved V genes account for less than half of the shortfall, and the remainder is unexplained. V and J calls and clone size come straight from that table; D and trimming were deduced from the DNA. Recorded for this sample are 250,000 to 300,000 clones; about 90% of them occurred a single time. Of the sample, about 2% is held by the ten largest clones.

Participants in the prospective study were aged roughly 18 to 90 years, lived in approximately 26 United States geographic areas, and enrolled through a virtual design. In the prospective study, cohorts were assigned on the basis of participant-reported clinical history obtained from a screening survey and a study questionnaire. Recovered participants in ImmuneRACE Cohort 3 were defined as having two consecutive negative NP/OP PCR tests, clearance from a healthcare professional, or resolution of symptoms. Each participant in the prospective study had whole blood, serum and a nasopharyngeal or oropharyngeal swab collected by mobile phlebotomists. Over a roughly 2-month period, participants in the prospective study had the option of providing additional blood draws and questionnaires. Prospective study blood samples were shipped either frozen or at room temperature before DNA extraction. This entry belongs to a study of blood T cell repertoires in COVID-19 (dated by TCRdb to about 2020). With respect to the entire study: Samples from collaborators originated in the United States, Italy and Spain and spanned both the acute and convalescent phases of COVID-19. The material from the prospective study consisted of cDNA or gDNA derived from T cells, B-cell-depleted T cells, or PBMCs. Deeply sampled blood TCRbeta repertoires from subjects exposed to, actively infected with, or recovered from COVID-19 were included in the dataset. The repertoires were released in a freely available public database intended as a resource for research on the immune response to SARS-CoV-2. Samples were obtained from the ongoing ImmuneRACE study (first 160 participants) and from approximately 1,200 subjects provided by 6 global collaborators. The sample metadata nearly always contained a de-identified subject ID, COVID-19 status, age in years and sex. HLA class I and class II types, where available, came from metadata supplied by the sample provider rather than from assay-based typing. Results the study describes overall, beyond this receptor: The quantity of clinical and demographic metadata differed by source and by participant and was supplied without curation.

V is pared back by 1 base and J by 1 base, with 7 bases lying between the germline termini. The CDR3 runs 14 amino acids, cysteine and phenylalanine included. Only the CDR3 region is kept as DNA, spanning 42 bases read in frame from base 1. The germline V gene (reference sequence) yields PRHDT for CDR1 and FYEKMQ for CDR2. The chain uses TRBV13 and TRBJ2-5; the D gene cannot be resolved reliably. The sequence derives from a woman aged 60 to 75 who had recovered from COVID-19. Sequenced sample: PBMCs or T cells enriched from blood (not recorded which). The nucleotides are TGTGCCAGCAGCTTAGCACAGTCCCAAGAGACCCAGTACTTC. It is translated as CASSLAQSQETQYF. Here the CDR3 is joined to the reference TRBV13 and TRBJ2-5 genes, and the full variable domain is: AAGVIQSPRHLIKEKRETATLKCYPIPRHDTVYWYQQGPGQDPQFLISFYEKMQSDKGSIPDRFSAQQFSDYHSELNMSSLELGDSALYFCASSLAQSQETQYFGPGTRLLVL.